The present T cell receptor beta chain was sequenced within a study of blood T cell repertoires in COVID-19. Using immunoSEQ multiplex PCR, the repertoire was profiled, and TCRdb retains in-frame clones only, with some absent. The sample lists under 400,000 clones; 88% were seen once. This CDR3 spans 15 amino acids. The sample comprised PBMCs or T cells enriched from blood (not recorded which). This sequence joins TRBV21-1 and TRBJ1-1. TRBV21-1 represents a pseudogene. The sequence derives from a young woman who had been exposed to COVID-19. The CDR3 loop reads CASTTEDWDWTEAFF. Written as DNA, the CDR3 is TGTGCCAGCACCACCGAAGACTGGGACTGGACTGAAGCTTTCTTT.